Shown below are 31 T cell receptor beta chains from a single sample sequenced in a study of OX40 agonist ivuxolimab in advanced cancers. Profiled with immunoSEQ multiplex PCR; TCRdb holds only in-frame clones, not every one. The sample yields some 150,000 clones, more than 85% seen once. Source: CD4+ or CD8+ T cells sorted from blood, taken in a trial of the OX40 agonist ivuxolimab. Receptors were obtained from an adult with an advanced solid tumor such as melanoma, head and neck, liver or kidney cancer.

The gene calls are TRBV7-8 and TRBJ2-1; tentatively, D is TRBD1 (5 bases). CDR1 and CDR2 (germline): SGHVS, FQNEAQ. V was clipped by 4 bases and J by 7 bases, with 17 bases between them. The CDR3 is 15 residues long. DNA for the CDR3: TGTGCCAGCAGCTATGTTCAGGGAACAATAAATGAGCAGTTCTTC. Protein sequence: CASSYVQGTINEQFF.

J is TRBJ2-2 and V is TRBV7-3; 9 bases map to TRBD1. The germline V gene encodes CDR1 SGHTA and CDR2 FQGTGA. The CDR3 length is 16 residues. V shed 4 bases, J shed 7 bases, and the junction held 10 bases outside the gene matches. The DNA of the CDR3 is TGTGCCAGCAGCTCCACAAACAGGGGGCAGGGCGGGGAGCTGTTTTTT. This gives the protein CASSSTNRGQGGELFF.

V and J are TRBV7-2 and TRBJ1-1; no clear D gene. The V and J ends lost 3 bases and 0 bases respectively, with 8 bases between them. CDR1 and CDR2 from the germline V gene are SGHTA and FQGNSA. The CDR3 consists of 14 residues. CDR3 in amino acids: CASSFSRMNTEAFF. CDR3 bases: TGTGCCAGCAGCTTCTCTCGAATGAACACTGAAGCTTTCTTT.

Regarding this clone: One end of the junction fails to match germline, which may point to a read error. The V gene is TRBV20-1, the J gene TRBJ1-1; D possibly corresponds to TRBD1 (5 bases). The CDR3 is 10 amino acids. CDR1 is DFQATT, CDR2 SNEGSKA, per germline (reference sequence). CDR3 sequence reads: CRATGREAFF. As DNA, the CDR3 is TGCAGGGCTACAGGACGTGAAGCTTTCTTT.

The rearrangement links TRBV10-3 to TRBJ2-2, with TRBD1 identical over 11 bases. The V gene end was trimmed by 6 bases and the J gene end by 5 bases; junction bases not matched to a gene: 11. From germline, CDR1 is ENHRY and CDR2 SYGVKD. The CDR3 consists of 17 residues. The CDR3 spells CAISTIGQGADTGELFF. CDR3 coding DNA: TGTGCCATCAGCACGATAGGACAGGGGGCGGATACCGGGGAGCTGTTTTTT.

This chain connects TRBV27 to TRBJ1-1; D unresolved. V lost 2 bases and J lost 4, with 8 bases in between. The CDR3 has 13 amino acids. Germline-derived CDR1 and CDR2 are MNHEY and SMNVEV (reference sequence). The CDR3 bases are TGTGCCAGCAGTTTAGGGTATGGCACTGAAGCTTTCTTT. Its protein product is CASSLGYGTEAFF.

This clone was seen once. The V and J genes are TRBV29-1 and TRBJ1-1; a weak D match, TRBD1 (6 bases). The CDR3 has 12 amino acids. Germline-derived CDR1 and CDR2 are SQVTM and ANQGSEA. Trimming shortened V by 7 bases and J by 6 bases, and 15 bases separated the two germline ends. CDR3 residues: CSDGRGGSEAFF. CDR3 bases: TGCAGCGATGGACGGGGGGGCTCTGAAGCTTTCTTT. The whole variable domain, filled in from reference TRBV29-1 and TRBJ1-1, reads SAVISQKPSRDICQRGTSLTIQCQVDSQVTMMFWYRQQPGQSLTLIATANQGSEATYESGFVIDKFPISRPNLTFSTLTVSNMSPEDSSIYLCSDGRGGSEAFFGQGTRLTVV.

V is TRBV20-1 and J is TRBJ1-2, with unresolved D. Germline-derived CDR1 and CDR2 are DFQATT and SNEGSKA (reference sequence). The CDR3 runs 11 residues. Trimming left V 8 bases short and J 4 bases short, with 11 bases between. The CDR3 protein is CSSIDGYGYTF. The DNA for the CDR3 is TGCAGTTCAATCGACGGCTATGGCTACACCTTC.

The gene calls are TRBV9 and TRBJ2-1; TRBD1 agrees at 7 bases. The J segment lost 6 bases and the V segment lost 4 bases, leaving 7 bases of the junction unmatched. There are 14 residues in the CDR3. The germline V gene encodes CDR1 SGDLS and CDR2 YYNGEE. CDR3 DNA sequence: TGTGCCAGCAGCTCGCGACAGGGCATCAATGAGCAGTTCTTC. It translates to CASSSRQGINEQFF.

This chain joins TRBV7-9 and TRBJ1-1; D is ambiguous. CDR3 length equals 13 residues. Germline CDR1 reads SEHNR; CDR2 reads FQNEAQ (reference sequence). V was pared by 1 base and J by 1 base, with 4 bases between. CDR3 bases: TGTGCCAGCAGCTTAGGGGAGAACACTGAAGCTTTCTTT. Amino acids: CASSLGENTEAFF. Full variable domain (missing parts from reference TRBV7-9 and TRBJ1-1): DTGVSQNPRHKITKRGQNVTFRCDPISEHNRLYWYRQTLGQGPEFLTYFQNEAQLEKSRLLSDRFSAERPKGSFSTLEIQRTEQGDSAMYLCASSLGENTEAFFGQGTRLTVV.

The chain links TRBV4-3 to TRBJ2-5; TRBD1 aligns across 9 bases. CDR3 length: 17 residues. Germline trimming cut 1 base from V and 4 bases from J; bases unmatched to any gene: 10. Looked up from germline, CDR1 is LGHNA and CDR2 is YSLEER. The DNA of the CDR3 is TGCGCCAGCAGCCAAGGGCCCCCGGGACAGGGTATAGAGACCCAGTACTTC. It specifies CASSQGPPGQGIETQYF.

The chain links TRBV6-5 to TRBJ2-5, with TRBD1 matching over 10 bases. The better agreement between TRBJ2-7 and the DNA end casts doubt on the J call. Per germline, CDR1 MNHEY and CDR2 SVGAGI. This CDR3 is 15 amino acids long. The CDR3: CASSSPRQGAGEQYF. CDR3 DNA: TGTGCCAGCAGTTCCCCGAGACAGGGGGCGGGCGAGCAGTACTTC.

The CDR3 here is CASSLSGEGYEQYF. CDR3 coding DNA: TGTGCCAGCAGCTTAAGTGGGGAGGGGTACGAGCAGTACTTC. V usage is TRBV7-2 and J usage is TRBJ2-7; 7 nucleotides align to TRBD2. The V gene end was trimmed by 2 bases and the J gene end by 4 bases; junction bases not matched to a gene: 5. The CDR3 sequence is 14 residues long. CDR1 SGHTA and CDR2 FQGNSA come from the germline V gene.

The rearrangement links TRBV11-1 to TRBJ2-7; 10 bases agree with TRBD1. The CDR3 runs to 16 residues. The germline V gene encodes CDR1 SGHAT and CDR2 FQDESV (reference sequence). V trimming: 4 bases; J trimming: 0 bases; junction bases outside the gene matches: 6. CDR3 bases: TGTGCCAGCAGCTCCTGGACAGGGGGTTACTCCTACGAGCAGTACTTC. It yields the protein CASSSWTGGYSYEQYF. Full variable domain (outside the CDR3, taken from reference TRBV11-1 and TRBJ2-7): EAEVAQSPRYKITEKSQAVAFWCDPISGHATLYWYRQILGQGPELLVQFQDESVVDDSQLPKDRFSAERLKGVDSTLKIQPAELGDSAMYLCASSSWTGGYSYEQYFGPGTRLTVT.

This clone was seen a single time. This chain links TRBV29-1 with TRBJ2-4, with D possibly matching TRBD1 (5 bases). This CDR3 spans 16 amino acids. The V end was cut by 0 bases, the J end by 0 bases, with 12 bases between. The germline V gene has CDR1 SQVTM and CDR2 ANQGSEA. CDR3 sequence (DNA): TGCAGCGTTGAAGAACAGGACCTCATAGCCAAAAACATTCAGTACTTC. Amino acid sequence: CSVEEQDLIAKNIQYF.

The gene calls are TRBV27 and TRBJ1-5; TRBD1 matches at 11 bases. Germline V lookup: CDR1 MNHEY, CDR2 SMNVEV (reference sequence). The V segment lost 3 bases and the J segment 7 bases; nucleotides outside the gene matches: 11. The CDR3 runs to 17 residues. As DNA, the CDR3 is TGTGCCAGCAGTTTTATCTCCCGGACAGGGGGCTTGCAGCCCCAGCATTTT. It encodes CASSFISRTGGLQPQHF.

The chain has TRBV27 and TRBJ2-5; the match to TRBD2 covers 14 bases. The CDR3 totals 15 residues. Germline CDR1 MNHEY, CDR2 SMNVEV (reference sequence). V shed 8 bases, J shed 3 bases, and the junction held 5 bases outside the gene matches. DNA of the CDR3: TGTGCCAGCGCCGGACTAGCGGGAGGTGAAGAGACCCAGTACTTC. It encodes CASAGLAGGEETQYF.

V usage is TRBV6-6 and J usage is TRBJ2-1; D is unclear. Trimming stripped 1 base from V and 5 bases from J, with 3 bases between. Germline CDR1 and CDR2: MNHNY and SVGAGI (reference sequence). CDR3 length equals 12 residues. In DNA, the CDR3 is TGTGCCAGCAGTTACTATGACAATGAGCAGTTCTTC. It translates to CASSYYDNEQFF.

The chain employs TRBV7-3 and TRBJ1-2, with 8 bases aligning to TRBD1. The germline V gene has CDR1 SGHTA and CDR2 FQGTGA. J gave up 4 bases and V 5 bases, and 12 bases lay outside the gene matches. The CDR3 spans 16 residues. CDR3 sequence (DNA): TGTGCCAGCAGCGCCGGCGGGACAGGACTTCTCTATGGCTACACCTTC. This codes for CASSAGGTGLLYGYTF.

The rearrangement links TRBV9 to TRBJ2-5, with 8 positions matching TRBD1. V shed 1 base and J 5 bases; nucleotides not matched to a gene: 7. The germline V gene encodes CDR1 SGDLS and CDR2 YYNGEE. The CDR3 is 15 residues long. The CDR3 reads CASSVNQGAVETQYF. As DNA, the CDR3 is TGTGCCAGCAGCGTAAACCAGGGGGCGGTGGAGACCCAGTACTTC.

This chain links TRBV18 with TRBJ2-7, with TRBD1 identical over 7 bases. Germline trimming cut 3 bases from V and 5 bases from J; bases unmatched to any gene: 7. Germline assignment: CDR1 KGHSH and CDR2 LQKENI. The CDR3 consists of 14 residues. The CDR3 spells CASSPFRGIDEQYF. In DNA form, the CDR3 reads TGTGCCAGCTCACCCTTCAGGGGGATCGACGAGCAGTACTTC.

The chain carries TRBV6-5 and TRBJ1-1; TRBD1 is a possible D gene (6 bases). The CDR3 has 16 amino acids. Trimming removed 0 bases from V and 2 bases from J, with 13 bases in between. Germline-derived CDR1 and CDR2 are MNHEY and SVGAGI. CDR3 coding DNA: TGTGCCAGCAGTTACTCGCCAGGGGACTTTAACACTGAAGCTTTCTTT. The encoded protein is CASSYSPGDFNTEAFF.

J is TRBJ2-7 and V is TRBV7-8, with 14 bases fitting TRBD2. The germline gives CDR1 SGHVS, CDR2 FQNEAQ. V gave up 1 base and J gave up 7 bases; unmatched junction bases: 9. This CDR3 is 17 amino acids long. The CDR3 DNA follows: TGTGCCAGCAGCTTAGGCAGACTAGCGGGAGGGCCGAGAGAGCAGTACTTC. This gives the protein CASSLGRLAGGPREQYF.

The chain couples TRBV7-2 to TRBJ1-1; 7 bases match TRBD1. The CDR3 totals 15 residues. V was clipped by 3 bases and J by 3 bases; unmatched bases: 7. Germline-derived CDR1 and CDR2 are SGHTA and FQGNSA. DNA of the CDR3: TGTGCCAGCAGCTTTGGGACAGTCATAGACACTGAAGCTTTCTTT. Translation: CASSFGTVIDTEAFF.

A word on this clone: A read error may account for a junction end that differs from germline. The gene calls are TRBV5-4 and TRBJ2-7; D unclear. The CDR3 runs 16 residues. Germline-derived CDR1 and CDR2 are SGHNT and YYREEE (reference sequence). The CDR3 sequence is CASSQELRHAWSEQYF. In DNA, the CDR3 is TGCGCCAGCAGCCAAGAACTAAGACATGCATGGTCCGAGCAGTACTTC. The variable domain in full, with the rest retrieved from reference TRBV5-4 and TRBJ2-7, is ETGVTQSPTHLIKTRGQQVTLRCSSQSGHNTVSWYQQALGQGPQFIFQYYREEENGRGNFPPRFSGLQFPNYSSELNVNALELDDSALYLCASSQELRHAWSEQYFGPGTRLTVT.

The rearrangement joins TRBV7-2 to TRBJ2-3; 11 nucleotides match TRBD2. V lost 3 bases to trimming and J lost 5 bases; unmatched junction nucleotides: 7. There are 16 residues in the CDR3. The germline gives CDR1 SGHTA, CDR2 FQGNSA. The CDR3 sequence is CASSFISGGARDTQYF. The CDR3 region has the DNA TGTGCCAGCAGCTTTATTAGCGGGGGGGCCAGAGATACGCAGTATTTT.

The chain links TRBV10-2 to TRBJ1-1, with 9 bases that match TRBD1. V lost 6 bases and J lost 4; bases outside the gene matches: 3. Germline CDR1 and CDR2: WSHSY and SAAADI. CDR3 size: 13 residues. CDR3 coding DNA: TGCGCCAGCAGGGGACAGGGCCTCACTGAAGCTTTCTTT. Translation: CASRGQGLTEAFF.

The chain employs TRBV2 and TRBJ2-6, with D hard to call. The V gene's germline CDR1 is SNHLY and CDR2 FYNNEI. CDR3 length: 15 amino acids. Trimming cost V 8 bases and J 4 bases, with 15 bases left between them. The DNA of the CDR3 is TGTGCCAGCTGGTTTCAGGTCTCAGGGGCCAACGTCCTGACTTTC. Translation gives CASWFQVSGANVLTF.

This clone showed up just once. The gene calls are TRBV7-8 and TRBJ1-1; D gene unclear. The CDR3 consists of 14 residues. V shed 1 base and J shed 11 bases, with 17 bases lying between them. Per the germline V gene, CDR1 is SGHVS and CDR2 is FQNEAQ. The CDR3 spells CASSLEVRRTGAFF. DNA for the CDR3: TGTGCCAGCAGCTTAGAAGTCAGGCGGACTGGGGCTTTCTTT.

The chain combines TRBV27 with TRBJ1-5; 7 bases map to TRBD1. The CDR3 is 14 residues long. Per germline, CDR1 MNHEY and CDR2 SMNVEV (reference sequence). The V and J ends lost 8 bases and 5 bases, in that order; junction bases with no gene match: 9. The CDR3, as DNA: TGTGCCAGCCGCGGTAGGGGGCATCATCAGCCCCAGCATTTT. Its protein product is CASRGRGHHQPQHF.

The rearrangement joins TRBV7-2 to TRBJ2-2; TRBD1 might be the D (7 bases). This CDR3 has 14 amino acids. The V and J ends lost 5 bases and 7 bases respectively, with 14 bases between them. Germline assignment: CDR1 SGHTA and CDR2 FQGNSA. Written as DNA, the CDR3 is TGTGCCAGCAGCCGTAACAGGGGAGGCGGGGAGCTGTTTTTT. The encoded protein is CASSRNRGGGELFF. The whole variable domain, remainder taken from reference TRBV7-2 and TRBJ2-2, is GAGVSQSPSNKVTEKGKDVELRCDPISGHTALYWYRQSLGQGLEFLIYFQGNSAPDKSGLPSDRFSAERTGGSVSTLTIQRTQQEDSAVYLCASSRNRGGGELFFGEGSRLTVL.